The present T cell receptor (beta chain) was sequenced within a study of cytomegalovirus exposure and HLA in healthy donors. The PCR used 60 Vbeta and 13 Jbeta primers. Profiled with immunoSEQ multiplex PCR; TCRdb holds only in-frame clones, not every one. The sample contains about 200,000 clones, 87% of which appear only once. Points on this clone: The antigen is not known. The same CDR3 is also encoded by other DNA sequences in this sample.

Regarding the study as a whole: Among the sequence variants, a highly shared cluster was likely an artifact of sequencing. A later analysis associated about 18,000 TCR beta sequences with HLA alleles at a 0.05 false discovery rate.

When sampled, the donors appeared nominally healthy, though they likely had unrecorded immune exposures. CDR1 and CDR2 from the germline V gene are LNHDA and SQIVND (reference sequence). This CDR3 region has 15 residues. J lost 2 bases, V lost 1 base, and 4 bases had no gene match. The rearrangement uses TRBV19 and TRBJ2-7; 8 bases line up with TRBD1. The receptor was isolated from a man aged 25-45 years in good health and CMV-seronegative. The sequenced sample was PBMCs. The CDR3 here is CASSIGTGTPYEQYF. CDR3 DNA: TGTGCCAGTAGTATAGGGACAGGGACTCCCTACGAGCAGTACTTC.